A selection of T cell receptor beta chains follows, all from one sample in a study of blood T cell repertoires in COVID-19. This table comes from immunoSEQ multiplex PCR, and its TCRdb copy is limited to in-frame clones, with some not included. This table has about 360,000 clones, 65% to 85% appearing once. The sample taken for sequencing was peripheral blood. These TCRs come from a man aged 30 to 45 with active or convalescent COVID-19. CDR3s include the opening cysteine and the closing phenylalanine or tryptophan. D genes are given only for firm matches. A row's size may be missing; if present it is once, few, many or a size class.

D: TRBD2
V: TRBV6-5
J: TRBJ2-2
size: -
CDR3: CASSSSGRGTGELFF
DNA: TGTGCCAGCAGTAGTAGCGGGAGGGGCACCGGGGAGCTGTTTTTT

D: -
V: TRBV2
J: TRBJ1-6
size: -
CDR3: CATKREPNSPLHF
DNA: TGTGCCACCAAGAGGGAGCCAAATTCACCCCTCCACTTT

D: -
V: TRBV4-3
J: TRBJ1-6
size: few
CDR3: CASSQVAANSPLHF
DNA: TGCGCCAGCAGCCAAGTGGCAGCGAATTCACCCCTCCACTTT

D: -
V: TRBV7-9
J: TRBJ2-3
size: -
CDR3: CASSPAGTTDTQYF
DNA: TGTGCCAGCAGCCCCGCCGGGACTACAGATACGCAGTATTTT

D: TRBD2
V: TRBV3-1/TRBV3-2
J: TRBJ2-3
size: -
CDR3: CASSPLAGGTDTQYF
DNA: TGTGCCAGCAGCCCGTTAGCGGGGGGAACAGATACGCAGTATTTT

D: -
V: TRBV15
J: TRBJ2-4
size: -
CDR3: CATSRTFTGLIKNIQYF
DNA: TGTGCCACCAGCAGAACCTTTACAGGGCTCATTAAAAACATTCAGTACTTC

D: TRBD1
V: TRBV19
J: TRBJ1-2
size: -
CDR3: CATGQGVGYGYTF
DNA: TGTGCCACCGGACAGGGCGTAGGCTATGGCTACACCTTC

D: -
V: TRBV29-1
J: TRBJ1-1
size: -
CDR3: CSVEGAWEQAEAFF
DNA: TGCAGCGTTGAAGGGGCGTGGGAACAGGCTGAAGCTTTCTTT

D: TRBD1
V: TRBV27
J: TRBJ2-7
size: -
CDR3: CASSLGQGRVSYEQYF
DNA: TGTGCCAGCAGTCTCGGACAGGGGAGGGTCTCCTACGAGCAGTACTTC

D: -
V: TRBV19
J: TRBJ2-1
size: -
CDR3: CASSIRAGISADNEQFF
DNA: TGTGCCAGTAGTATAAGGGCAGGGATTTCGGCGGACAATGAGCAGTTCTTC

D: -
V: TRBV18
J: TRBJ1-2
size: -
CDR3: CASSPPGRALWGYTF
DNA: TGTGCCAGCTCACCACCGGGGAGGGCGCTTTGGGGCTACACCTTC

D: -
V: TRBV9
J: TRBJ1-5
size: -
CDR3: CASSVSEFEPQHF
DNA: TGTGCCAGCAGCGTGTCGGAGTTTGAGCCCCAGCATTTT

D: -
V: TRBV18
J: TRBJ2-7
size: -
CDR3: CASSSTGMREQYF
DNA: TGTGCCAGCTCATCTACAGGGATGAGGGAGCAGTACTTC

D: -
V: TRBV5-1
J: TRBJ1-5
size: -
CDR3: CASSLGSGGPNQPQHF
DNA: TGCGCCAGCAGCTTGGGTTCGGGGGGCCCCAATCAGCCCCAGCATTTT

D: -
V: TRBV5-1
J: TRBJ1-2
size: -
CDR3: CASSPDRFLGYTF
DNA: TGCGCCAGCAGCCCAGACAGATTCCTAGGCTACACCTTC

D: -
V: TRBV5-1
J: TRBJ2-2
size: -
CDR3: CASSPLGVNTGELFF
DNA: TGCGCCAGCAGCCCATTGGGAGTTAACACCGGGGAGCTGTTTTTT

D: -
V: TRBV28
J: TRBJ1-3
size: -
CDR3: CASTLTGFENTIYF
DNA: TGTGCCAGCACCCTGACGGGTTTTGAAAACACCATATATTTT

D: TRBD1
V: TRBV6-6
J: TRBJ2-1
size: -
CDR3: CASSYARDRGANEQFF
DNA: TGTGCCAGCAGTTACGCCCGGGACAGAGGGGCTAATGAGCAGTTCTTC

D: -
V: TRBV27
J: TRBJ2-5
size: -
CDR3: CASSHRVQETQYF
DNA: TGTGCCAGCAGTCACAGGGTGCAGGAGACCCAGTACTTC

D: -
V: TRBV3-1/TRBV3-2
J: TRBJ1-5
size: few
CDR3: CASSDRTADAQPQHF
DNA: TGTGCCAGCAGCGACCGGACTGCGGACGCTCAGCCCCAGCATTTT

D: -
V: TRBV4-1
J: TRBJ2-5
size: -
CDR3: CASSQVLVSETQYF
DNA: TGCGCCAGCAGCCAAGTTCTAGTCTCAGAGACCCAGTACTTC

D: -
V: TRBV18
J: TRBJ2-3
size: -
CDR3: CASSQDRSTDTQYF
DNA: TGTGCCAGCTCACAAGACAGAAGCACAGATACGCAGTATTTT

D: -
V: TRBV30
J: TRBJ1-2
size: few
CDR3: CAFSNPRTTYGYTF
DNA: TGTGCCTTTTCAAACCCGCGAACCACCTATGGCTACACCTTC

D: -
V: TRBV5-8
J: TRBJ1-3
size: -
CDR3: CASSFNGGNGNTIYF
DNA: TGTGCCAGCAGCTTCAATGGGGGGAATGGAAACACCATATATTTT

D: -
V: TRBV25-1
J: TRBJ1-1
size: -
CDR3: CASILLEQAFF
DNA: TGTGCCAGCATACTACTGGAGCAAGCTTTCTTT

D: -
V: TRBV30
J: TRBJ1-3
size: -
CDR3: CAWSDPPFTGSRPTGNTIYF
DNA: TGTGCCTGGAGTGACCCCCCTTTCACAGGGTCTCGGCCAACTGGAAACACCATATATTTT

D: TRBD2
V: TRBV9
J: TRBJ2-3
size: -
CDR3: CASSVLPSGSGDTQYF
DNA: TGTGCCAGCAGCGTCTTACCTAGCGGGAGCGGAGATACGCAGTATTTT

D: -
V: TRBV28
J: TRBJ2-1
size: few
CDR3: CASSLSLNTYNEQFF
DNA: TGTGCCAGCAGTTTATCACTAAACACCTACAATGAGCAGTTCTTC

D: TRBD1
V: TRBV3-1/TRBV3-2
J: TRBJ2-5
size: -
CDR3: CASARDRGSQETQYF
DNA: TGTGCCAGCGCTAGGGACAGGGGAAGCCAAGAGACCCAGTACTTC

D: -
V: TRBV19
J: TRBJ2-3
size: -
CDR3: CASKLNQAGDTQYF
DNA: TGTGCCAGTAAACTAAACCAAGCGGGAGATACGCAGTATTTT

D: -
V: TRBV10-2
J: TRBJ1-2
size: -
CDR3: CASSEEGNYGYTF
DNA: TGCGCCAGCAGTGAGGAGGGTAACTATGGCTACACCTTC

D: TRBD2
V: TRBV28
J: TRBJ2-1
size: once
CDR3: CASSFPRFSGSAWRGEQFF
DNA: TGTGCCAGCAGTTTCCCCCGGTTTAGCGGGAGCGCCTGGCGGGGTGAGCAGTTCTTC

D: TRBD1
V: TRBV5-4
J: TRBJ2-7
size: few
CDR3: CASSASGTGAYEQYF
DNA: TGTGCCAGCAGCGCCTCCGGGACAGGTGCCTACGAGCAGTACTTC

D: -
V: TRBV7-3
J: TRBJ2-3
size: -
CDR3: CASSLLGATDTQYF
DNA: TGTGCCAGCAGCTTATTGGGGGCGACAGATACGCAGTATTTT

D: TRBD1
V: TRBV7-3
J: TRBJ2-1
size: -
CDR3: CASSTGQEFNEQFF
DNA: TGTGCCAGCAGCACCGGACAGGAGTTCAATGAGCAGTTCTTC

D: TRBD2
V: TRBV7-3
J: TRBJ2-1
size: once
CDR3: CASSRAGARTNEQFF
DNA: TGTGCCAGCAGCCGGGCGGGAGCTAGGACGAATGAGCAGTTCTTC

D: -
V: TRBV29-1
J: TRBJ1-2
size: -
CDR3: CSVDRGQRGGYTF
DNA: TGCAGCGTTGACAGGGGCCAGCGGGGTGGCTACACCTTC

D: TRBD1
V: TRBV3-1/TRBV3-2
J: TRBJ1-6
size: -
CDR3: CASSQEWDSNSPLHF
DNA: TGTGCCAGCAGCCAAGAATGGGACAGTAATTCACCCCTCCACTTT

D: -
V: TRBV18
J: TRBJ2-3
size: few
CDR3: CAIKQGGADTQYF
DNA: TGTGCCATCAAACAGGGTGGCGCAGATACGCAGTATTTT

D: TRBD1
V: TRBV5-1
J: TRBJ1-4
size: -
CDR3: CASKRAWDSNEKLFF
DNA: TGCGCCAGCAAGAGGGCGTGGGACAGTAATGAAAAACTGTTTTTT

D: -
V: TRBV18
J: TRBJ1-3
size: once
CDR3: CASSPTTDSGNTIYF
DNA: TGTGCCAGCTCACCCACGACAGACTCTGGAAACACCATATATTTT

D: TRBD1
V: TRBV29-1
J: TRBJ1-1
size: -
CDR3: CSVADRENTEAFF
DNA: TGCAGCGTAGCGGACAGGGAAAACACTGAAGCTTTCTTT

D: -
V: TRBV25-1
J: TRBJ2-2
size: few
CDR3: CASSASRVLFF
DNA: TGTGCCAGCAGTGCTTCCAGGGTACTGTTTTTT

D: TRBD1
V: TRBV11-3
J: TRBJ1-1
size: -
CDR3: CASSHYPGQATTEAFF
DNA: TGTGCCAGCAGCCACTACCCGGGACAGGCGACCACTGAAGCTTTCTTT

D: -
V: TRBV30
J: TRBJ1-5
size: -
CDR3: CAWSVLRYQPQHF
DNA: TGTGCCTGGAGTGTACTACGTTATCAGCCCCAGCATTTT

D: -
V: TRBV3-1/TRBV3-2
J: TRBJ1-3
size: once
CDR3: CASSRGSGNTIYF
DNA: TGTGCCAGCAGCCGAGGCTCTGGAAACACCATATATTTT

D: -
V: TRBV28
J: TRBJ2-3
size: -
CDR3: CATFGGDTQYF
DNA: TGTGCCACCTTCGGGGGAGATACGCAGTATTTT

D: TRBD2
V: TRBV11-3
J: TRBJ2-2
size: -
CDR3: CASSSPGGGTGELFF
DNA: TGTGCCAGCAGCTCCCCGGGAGGAGGGACCGGGGAGCTGTTTTTT

D: -
V: TRBV30
J: TRBJ2-1
size: -
CDR3: CAWREGPSYNEQFF
DNA: TGTGCCTGGAGGGAGGGGCCCTCCTACAATGAGCAGTTCTTC

D: -
V: TRBV7-2
J: TRBJ2-3
size: -
CDR3: CASTPRGAGDTQYF
DNA: TGTGCCAGCACCCCCCGGGGGGCGGGGGATACGCAGTATTTT

D: -
V: TRBV6-2/TRBV6-3
J: TRBJ2-1
size: -
CDR3: CASSSPRYNEQFF
DNA: TGTGCCAGCAGTTCCCCTCGTTACAATGAGCAGTTCTTC

D: -
V: TRBV4-1
J: TRBJ1-5
size: -
CDR3: CASSQMGGYSNQPQHF
DNA: TGCGCCAGCAGCCAAATGGGGGGGTACAGTAATCAGCCCCAGCATTTT

D: TRBD1
V: TRBV6-5
J: TRBJ2-5
size: -
CDR3: CASSQQGIKETQYF
DNA: TGTGCCAGCAGCCAACAGGGGATTAAGGAGACCCAGTACTTC